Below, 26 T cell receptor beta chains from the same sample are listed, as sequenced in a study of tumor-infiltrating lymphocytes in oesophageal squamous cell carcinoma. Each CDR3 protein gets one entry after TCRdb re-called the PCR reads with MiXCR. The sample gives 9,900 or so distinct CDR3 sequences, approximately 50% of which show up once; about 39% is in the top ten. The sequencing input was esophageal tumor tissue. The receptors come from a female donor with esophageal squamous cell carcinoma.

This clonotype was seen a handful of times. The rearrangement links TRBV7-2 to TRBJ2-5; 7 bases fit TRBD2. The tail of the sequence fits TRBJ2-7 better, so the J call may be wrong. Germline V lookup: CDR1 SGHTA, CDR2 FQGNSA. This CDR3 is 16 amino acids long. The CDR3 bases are TGTGCCAGCAGCGTAGGAGCGGGAATTCCCTCCTACGAGCAGTACTTC. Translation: CASSVGAGIPSYEQYF.

The DNA for the CDR3 is TGTGCCAGCACCCACAGGGTGGAAGAGACCCAGTACTTC. Its translation: CASTHRVEETQYF. The chain carries TRBV12-3 or TRBV12-4 and TRBJ2-5, with TRBD1 as a possible D gene (6 bases). The CDR3 loop spans 13 amino acids. Trimming shortened V by 7 bases and J by 3 bases, and 12 bases separated the two germline ends.

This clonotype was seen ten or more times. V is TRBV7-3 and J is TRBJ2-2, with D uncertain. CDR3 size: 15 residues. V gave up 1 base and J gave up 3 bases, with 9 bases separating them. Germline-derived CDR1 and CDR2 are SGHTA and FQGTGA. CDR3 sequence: CASSLIPLDTGELFF. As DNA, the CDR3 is TGTGCCAGCAGCTTAATCCCCCTGGACACCGGGGAGCTGTTTTTT.

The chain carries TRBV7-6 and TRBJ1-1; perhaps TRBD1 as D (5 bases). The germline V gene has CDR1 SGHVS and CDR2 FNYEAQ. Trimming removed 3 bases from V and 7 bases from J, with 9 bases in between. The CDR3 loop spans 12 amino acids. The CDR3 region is CASSLWDGEAFF. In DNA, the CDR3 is TGTGCCAGCAGCTTGTGGGACGGTGAAGCTTTCTTT. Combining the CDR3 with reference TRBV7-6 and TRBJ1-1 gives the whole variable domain GAGVSQSPRYKVTKRGQDVALRCDPISGHVSLYWYRQALGQGPEFLTYFNYEAQQDKSGLPNDRFSAERPEGSISTLTIQRTEQRDSAMYRCASSLWDGEAFFGQGTRLTVV.

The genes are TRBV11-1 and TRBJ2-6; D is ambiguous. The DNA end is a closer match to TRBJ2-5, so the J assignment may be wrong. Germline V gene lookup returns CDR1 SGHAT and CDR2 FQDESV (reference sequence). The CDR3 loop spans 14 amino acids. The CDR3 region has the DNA TGTGCCAGCAGCTTATCCACCGCCGGTGAGACCCAGTACTTC. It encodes CASSLSTAGETQYF.

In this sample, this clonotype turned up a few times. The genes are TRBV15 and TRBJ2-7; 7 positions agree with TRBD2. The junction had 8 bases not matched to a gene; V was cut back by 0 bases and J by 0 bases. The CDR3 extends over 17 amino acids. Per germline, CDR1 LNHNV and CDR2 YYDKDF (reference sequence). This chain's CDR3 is CATSRDGTGGSSYEQYF. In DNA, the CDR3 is TGTGCCACCAGCAGAGATGGAACGGGAGGAAGCTCCTACGAGCAGTACTTC.

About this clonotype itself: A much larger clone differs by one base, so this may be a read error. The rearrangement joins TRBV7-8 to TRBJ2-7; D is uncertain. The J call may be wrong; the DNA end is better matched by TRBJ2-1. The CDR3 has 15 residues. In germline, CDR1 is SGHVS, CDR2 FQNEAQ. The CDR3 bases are TGTGCCAGCAGCCAAAGGAACAGCTCCTACAATGAGCAGTTCTTC. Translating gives CASSQRNSSYNEQFF.

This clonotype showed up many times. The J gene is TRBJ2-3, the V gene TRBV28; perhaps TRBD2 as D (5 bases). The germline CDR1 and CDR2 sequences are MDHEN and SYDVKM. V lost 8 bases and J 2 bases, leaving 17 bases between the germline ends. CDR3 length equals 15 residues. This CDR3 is CASSSDSYTTDTQYF. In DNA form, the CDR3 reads TGTGCCAGCTCCTCGGACTCGTATACCACAGATACGCAGTATTTT.

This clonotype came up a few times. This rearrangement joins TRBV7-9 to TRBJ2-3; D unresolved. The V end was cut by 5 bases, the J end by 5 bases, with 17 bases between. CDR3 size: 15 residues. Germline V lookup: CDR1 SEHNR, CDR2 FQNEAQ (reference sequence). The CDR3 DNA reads TGTGCCAGCAGCCCCGGAGACGACCTTAAAGATACGCAGTATTTT. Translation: CASSPGDDLKDTQYF.

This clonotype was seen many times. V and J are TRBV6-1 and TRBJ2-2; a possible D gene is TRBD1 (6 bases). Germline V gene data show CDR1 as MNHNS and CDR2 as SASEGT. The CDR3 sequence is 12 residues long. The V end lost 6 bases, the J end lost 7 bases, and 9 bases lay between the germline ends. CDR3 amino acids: CASRPDSGELFF. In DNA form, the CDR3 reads TGTGCCAGCAGACCGGACAGCGGGGAGCTGTTTTTT.

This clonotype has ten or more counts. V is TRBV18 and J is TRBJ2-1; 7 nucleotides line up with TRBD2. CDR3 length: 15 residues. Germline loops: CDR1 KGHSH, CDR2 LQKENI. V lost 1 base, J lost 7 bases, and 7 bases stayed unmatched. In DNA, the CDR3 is TGTGCCAGCTCACCACGGGCGGGAGAGTTGAATGAGCAGTTCTTC. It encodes CASSPRAGELNEQFF.

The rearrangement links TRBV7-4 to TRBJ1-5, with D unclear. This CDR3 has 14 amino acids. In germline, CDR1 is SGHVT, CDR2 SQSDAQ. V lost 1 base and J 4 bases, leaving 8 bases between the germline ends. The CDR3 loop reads CASSLGYGNQPQHF. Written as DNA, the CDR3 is TGTGCCAGCAGCTTAGGGTACGGAAATCAGCCCCAGCATTTT.

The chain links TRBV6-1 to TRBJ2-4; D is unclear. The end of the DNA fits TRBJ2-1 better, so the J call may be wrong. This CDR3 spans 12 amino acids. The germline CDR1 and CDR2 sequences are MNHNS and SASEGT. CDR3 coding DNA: TGTGCCAGCAGTCCCCCCGTGGGGGAGCAGTTCTTC. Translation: CASSPPVGEQFF.

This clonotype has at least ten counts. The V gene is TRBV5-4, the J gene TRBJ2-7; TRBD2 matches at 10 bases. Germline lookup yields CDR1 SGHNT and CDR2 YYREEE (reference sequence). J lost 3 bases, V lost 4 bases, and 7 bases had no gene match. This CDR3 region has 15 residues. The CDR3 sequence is CASSDPGTSVYEQYF. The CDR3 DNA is TGTGCCAGCAGCGATCCCGGGACTAGCGTCTACGAGCAGTACTTC.

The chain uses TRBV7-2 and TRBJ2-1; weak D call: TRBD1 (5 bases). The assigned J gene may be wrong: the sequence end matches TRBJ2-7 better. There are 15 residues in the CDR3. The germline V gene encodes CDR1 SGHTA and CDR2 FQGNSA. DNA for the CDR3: TGTGCCAGCAGCTTACGCTGGACAACCTCCTACGAGCAGTACTTC. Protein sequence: CASSLRWTTSYEQYF.

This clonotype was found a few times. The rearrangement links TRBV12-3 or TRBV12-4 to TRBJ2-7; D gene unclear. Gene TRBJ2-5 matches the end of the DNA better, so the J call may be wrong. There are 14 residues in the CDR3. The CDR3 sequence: CASSYRATQETQYF. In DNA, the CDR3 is TGTGCCAGCAGTTATAGGGCGACGCAAGAGACCCAGTACTTC.

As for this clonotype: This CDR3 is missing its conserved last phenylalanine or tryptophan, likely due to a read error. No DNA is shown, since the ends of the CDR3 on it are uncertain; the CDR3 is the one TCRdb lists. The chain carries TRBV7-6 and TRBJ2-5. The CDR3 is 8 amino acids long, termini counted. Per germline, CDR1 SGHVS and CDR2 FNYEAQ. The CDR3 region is CASSLATG.

The CDR3 DNA sequence: TGTGCCAGCAGTTACGGGGGAGCCAAAAACATTCAGTACTTC. Amino acids: CASSYGGAKNIQYF. The chain uses TRBV6-5 and TRBJ2-4; D might be TRBD1 or TRBD2, each matching 5 bases. V lost 2 bases to trimming and J lost 0 bases, with 5 bases between them. Germline loops: CDR1 MNHEY, CDR2 SVGAGI. This CDR3 region has 14 residues.

The CDR3 DNA sequence: TGTGCCAGCAGCTTAGGAACGAGGAACATTCAGTACTTC. It codes for CASSLGTRNIQYF. J is TRBJ2-5 and V is TRBV7-8; the D is unclear. The J call is doubtful: the DNA matches TRBJ2-4 better. The germline V gene encodes CDR1 SGHVS and CDR2 FQNEAQ. The CDR3 has 13 residues.

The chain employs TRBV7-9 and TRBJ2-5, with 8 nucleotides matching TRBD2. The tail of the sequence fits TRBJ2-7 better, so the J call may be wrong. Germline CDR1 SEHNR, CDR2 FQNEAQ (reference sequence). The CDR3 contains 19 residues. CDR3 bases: TGTGCCAGCAGCTCCGGAGCGGGAGAGGCACCCCCGAGTTCCTACGAGCAGTACTTC. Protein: CASSSGAGEAPPSSYEQYF.

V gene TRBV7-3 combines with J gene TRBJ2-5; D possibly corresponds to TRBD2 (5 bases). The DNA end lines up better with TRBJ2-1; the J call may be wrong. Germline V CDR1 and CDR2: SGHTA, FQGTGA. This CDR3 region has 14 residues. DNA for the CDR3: TGTGCCAGCAGCCCCGATCGGACTTACAATGAGCAGTTCTTC. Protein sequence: CASSPDRTYNEQFF.

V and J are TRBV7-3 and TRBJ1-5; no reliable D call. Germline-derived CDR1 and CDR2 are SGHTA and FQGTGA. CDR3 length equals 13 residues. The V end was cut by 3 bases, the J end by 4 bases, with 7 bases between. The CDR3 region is CASSFGPNQPQHF. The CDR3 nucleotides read TGTGCCAGCAGCTTCGGCCCGAATCAGCCCCAGCATTTT.

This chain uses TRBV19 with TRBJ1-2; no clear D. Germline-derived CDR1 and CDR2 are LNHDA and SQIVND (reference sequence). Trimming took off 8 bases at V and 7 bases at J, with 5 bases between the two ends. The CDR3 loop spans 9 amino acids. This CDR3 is CASGRGYTF. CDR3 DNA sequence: TGTGCCAGTGGACGTGGCTACACCTTC. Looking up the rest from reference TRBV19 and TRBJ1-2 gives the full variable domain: DGGITQSPKYLFRKEGQNVTLSCEQNLNHDAMYWYRQDPGQGLRLIYYSQIVNDFQKGDIAEGYSVSREKKESFPLTVTSAQKNPTAFYLCASGRGYTFGSGTRLTVV.

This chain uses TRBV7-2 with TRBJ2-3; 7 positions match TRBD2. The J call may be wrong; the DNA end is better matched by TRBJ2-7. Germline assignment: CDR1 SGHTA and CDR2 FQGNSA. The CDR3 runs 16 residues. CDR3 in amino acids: CASSLDASDRGSEQYF. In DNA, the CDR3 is TGTGCCAGCAGCTTAGACGCCTCGGATCGCGGGAGCGAGCAGTACTTC.

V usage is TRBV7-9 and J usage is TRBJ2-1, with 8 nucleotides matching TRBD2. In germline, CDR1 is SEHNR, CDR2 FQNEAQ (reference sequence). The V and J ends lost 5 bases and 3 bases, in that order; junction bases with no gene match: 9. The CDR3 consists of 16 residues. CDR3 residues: CASSQIGGGFYNEQFF. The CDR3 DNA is TGTGCCAGCAGCCAGATCGGCGGGGGGTTCTACAATGAGCAGTTCTTC.

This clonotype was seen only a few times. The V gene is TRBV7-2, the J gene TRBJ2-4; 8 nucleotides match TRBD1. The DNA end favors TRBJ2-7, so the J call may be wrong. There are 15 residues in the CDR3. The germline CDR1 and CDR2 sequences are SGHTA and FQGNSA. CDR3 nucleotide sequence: TGTGCCAGCAGCCTAATTACGGGACAGGCCTACGAGCAGTACTTC. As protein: CASSLITGQAYEQYF.